These 26 T cell receptor beta chains originate from one sample sequenced in a study of shared clonotypes between healthy human individuals. Here immunoSEQ multiplex PCR was the method, and the copy in TCRdb shows in-frame clones only, minus some. The data hold roughly 2.2 million clones, with under 95% observed a single time. Sequencing was carried out using naive CD4+ T cells from PBMCs. Subset defined: CD45RA+ positively selected. These receptors all come from a man younger than 30 in good health. Some clones in this sample may be carry-over from other donors' samples.

The chain combines TRBV12-2 with TRBJ2-5. TRBV12-2 is a pseudogene locus. The CDR3 runs 11 residues. CDR3 coding DNA: TGTGCAAGTCGCAGAAAAGAGACCCAGTACTTC. This translates into CASRRKETQYF.

CDR3 protein: CASSRDGARYEQYF. The CDR3 DNA reads TGCGCCAGCAGCAGGGATGGGGCACGGTACGAGCAGTACTTC. The chain is built from TRBV5-1 and TRBJ2-7, with D tentatively TRBD1 (5 bases). The CDR3 runs to 14 residues. Trimming shortened V by 4 bases and J by 4 bases, and 15 bases separated the two germline ends. Germline V gene sequence: CDR1 SGHRS, CDR2 YFSETQ.

This chain uses TRBV4-1 with TRBJ2-3; 7 bases map to TRBD2. Germline V CDR1 and CDR2: MGHRA, YSYEKL. Germline trimming cut 4 bases from V and 8 bases from J; bases unmatched to any gene: 15. The CDR3 is made up of 16 amino acids. The CDR3 sequence: CASSRPGEGRRGTQYF. CDR3 in DNA: TGCGCCAGCAGCCGCCCGGGGGAGGGGCGCCGGGGTACGCAGTATTTT.

This clone was counted a few times. The V gene is TRBV10-3, the J gene TRBJ1-1; tentatively, D is TRBD1 (5 bases). Germline CDR1 reads ENHRY; CDR2 reads SYGVKD. CDR3 length: 14 residues. V was clipped by 10 bases and J by 5 bases, with 20 bases between them. CDR3 amino acids: CATQGQGRGTEAFF. CDR3 nucleotides: TGTGCCACTCAAGGCCAGGGTCGGGGGACTGAAGCTTTCTTT.

The table lists this clone with a few counts. V usage is TRBV29-1 and J usage is TRBJ1-1; a weak D match, TRBD1 (5 bases). The CDR3 is made up of 13 amino acids. Germline CDR1 is SQVTM and CDR2 is ANQGSEA. Trimming left V 5 bases short and J 5 bases short, with 15 bases between. CDR3 sequence (DNA): TGCAGCGTTCGCCGGGGCCTTGGGACTGAAGCTTTCTTT. It specifies CSVRRGLGTEAFF. The full variable domain, rest sourced from reference TRBV29-1 and TRBJ1-1, is SAVISQKPSRDICQRGTSLTIQCQVDSQVTMMFWYRQQPGQSLTLIATANQGSEATYESGFVIDKFPISRPNLTFSTLTVSNMSPEDSSIYLCSVRRGLGTEAFFGQGTRLTVV.

This chain joins TRBV28 and TRBJ1-1; D is ambiguous. CDR1 is MDHEN and CDR2 is SYDVKM in the germline V gene. Trimming pared 6 bases from V and 0 bases from J, leaving 8 bases between. The length of the CDR3 is 13 residues. The CDR3 is CASSNLMNTEAFF. The DNA of the CDR3 is TGTGCCAGCAGCAACTTAATGAACACTGAAGCTTTCTTT.

A few counts support this clone. Other DNA variants within this sample encode the same CDR3. V and J are TRBV5-1 and TRBJ2-7; D unclear. V dropped 0 bases and J dropped 3 bases, with 4 bases sitting between them. Looked up from germline, CDR1 is SGHRS and CDR2 is YFSETQ. The CDR3 totals 12 residues. The chain's CDR3 is CASSLGGYEQYF. The CDR3 bases are TGCGCCAGCAGCTTGGGGGGCTACGAGCAGTACTTC.

For this clone: Other DNA sequences of this sample code for an identical CDR3. V usage is TRBV7-2 and J usage is TRBJ1-5; no clear D. Germline V gene sequence: CDR1 SGHTA, CDR2 FQGNSA. V was shortened by 5 bases and J by 0 bases, with 5 bases between the two germline ends. CDR3 length: 13 residues. CDR3 residues: CASSPNSNQPQHF. The CDR3 coding sequence is TGTGCCAGCAGCCCTAATAGCAATCAGCCCCAGCATTTT.

The CDR3 region is CASSVGGGPVSGANVLTF. CDR3 in DNA: TGTGCCAGCAGCGTAGGAGGGGGGCCCGTCTCTGGGGCCAACGTCCTGACTTTC. This chain joins TRBV9 and TRBJ2-6, with D tentatively TRBD1 or TRBD2 (6 bases each). Trimming cost V 0 bases and J 0 bases, with 13 bases left between them. This CDR3 spans 18 amino acids. CDR1 is SGDLS and CDR2 is YYNGEE in the germline V gene.

The DNA for the CDR3 is TGTGCCTGGAGTGTACATGGGGGATACGAGCAGTACTTC. It encodes CAWSVHGGYEQYF. The rearrangement joins TRBV30 to TRBJ2-7; the D call may be TRBD1 or TRBD2 (5 bases each). Trimming took off 0 bases at V and 4 bases at J, with 10 bases between the two ends. The CDR3 covers 13 residues. Germline assignment: CDR1 GTSNPN and CDR2 SVGIG (reference sequence).

This sequence joins TRBV10-2 and TRBJ2-7; D is ambiguous. The CDR3 sequence is 16 residues long. In germline, CDR1 is WSHSY, CDR2 SAAADI. Deletions cut 1 base from V and 1 base from J, with 14 bases between. CDR3 sequence: CASSELGRLGSYEQYF. The CDR3 coding sequence is TGCGCCAGCAGTGAGTTGGGCCGCTTGGGGTCCTACGAGCAGTACTTC.

This chain uses TRBV5-1 with TRBJ2-3; D tentatively reads TRBD1 or TRBD2 (6 bases each). Per germline, CDR1 SGHRS and CDR2 YFSETQ. Trimming took off 1 base at V and 0 bases at J, with 18 bases between the two ends. The CDR3 sequence is 18 residues long. The DNA of the CDR3 is TGCGCCAGCAGCTTGAGTGGGCGGGGACACCTTAGCACAGATACGCAGTATTTT. Translation: CASSLSGRGHLSTDTQYF.

The V and J genes are TRBV19 and TRBJ1-2, with D maybe TRBD1 (6 bases). Germline CDR1 LNHDA, CDR2 SQIVND (reference sequence). V lost 9 bases to trimming and J lost 3 bases, with 14 bases between them. There are 13 residues in the CDR3. The CDR3 is CASGGGSDYGYTF. The DNA for the CDR3 is TGTGCCAGCGGGGGCGGAAGTGACTATGGCTACACCTTC.

CDR3 in DNA: TGCGCCAGCAGTGAGGTATCCGGGACAGGCGAAAAACTGTTTTTT. Its protein is CASSEVSGTGEKLFF. This chain links TRBV10-2 with TRBJ1-4; 8 bases match TRBD1. V lost 2 bases and J lost 8; bases outside the gene matches: 7. Germline V gene data show CDR1 as WSHSY and CDR2 as SAAADI. The CDR3 covers 15 residues.

V gene TRBV18 combines with J gene TRBJ2-5, with TRBD1 matching 7 bases. The J segment lost 5 bases and the V segment lost 2 bases, leaving 5 bases of the junction unmatched. The CDR3 is 14 residues long. Germline CDR1 and CDR2: KGHSH and LQKENI. CDR3 nucleotides: TGTGCCAGCTCACCAACGACAGGGCACGAGACCCAGTACTTC. Its translation is CASSPTTGHETQYF.

The J gene is TRBJ2-5, the V gene TRBV5-1; 11 bases map to TRBD2. J lost 1 base, V lost 3 bases, and 5 bases had no gene match. This CDR3 has 16 amino acids. Germline-derived CDR1 and CDR2 are SGHRS and YFSETQ. Here the CDR3 DNA reads TGCGCCAGCAGCTCCCTGGGACTAGCGGTCCAAGAGACCCAGTACTTC. Translating gives CASSSLGLAVQETQYF.

The V and J genes are TRBV5-1 and TRBJ1-1, with 8 bases fitting TRBD1. CDR3 length: 15 amino acids. J was trimmed by 2 bases and V by 1 base; bases with no gene match: 4. The V gene's germline CDR1 is SGHRS and CDR2 YFSETQ. The CDR3 sequence: CASSLIAGGNTEAFF. CDR3 DNA: TGCGCCAGCAGCTTGATCGCAGGGGGCAACACTGAAGCTTTCTTT.

V gene TRBV7-3 combines with J gene TRBJ1-1, with 7 bases identical to TRBD1. The CDR3 covers 14 residues. Germline values: CDR1 SGHTA, CDR2 FQGTGA. Trimming removed 5 bases from V and 0 bases from J; junction bases left unmatched: 3. The CDR3 here is CASSTGQLNTEAFF. CDR3 sequence (DNA): TGTGCCAGCAGCACGGGACAGCTGAACACTGAAGCTTTCTTT.

The rearrangement joins TRBV7-9 to TRBJ2-1; D gene unclear. In germline, CDR1 is SEHNR, CDR2 FQNEAQ (reference sequence). There are 15 residues in the CDR3. Trimming removed 2 bases at V and 0 bases at J, with 8 bases between. CDR3 sequence (DNA): TGTGCCAGCAGCTTACGTGCCCTCTCCTACAATGAGCAGTTCTTC. Amino acids: CASSLRALSYNEQFF.

The chain is built from TRBV11-2 and TRBJ2-7; tentatively, D is TRBD2 (6 bases). Germline V gene sequence: CDR1 SGHAT, CDR2 FQNNGV. CDR3 length equals 15 residues. Trimming removed 2 bases at V and 2 bases at J, with 13 bases between. The CDR3 protein is CASSLSLAQTYEQYF. Here the CDR3 DNA reads TGTGCCAGCAGCTTATCTCTAGCGCAAACCTACGAGCAGTACTTC.

This chain joins TRBV7-2 and TRBJ2-1; no clear D gene. Germline CDR1 and CDR2: SGHTA and FQGNSA. The CDR3 runs 15 residues. Trimming left V 1 base short and J 7 bases short, with 14 bases between. Here the CDR3 DNA reads TGTGCCAGCAGCTTAGGATTAACCCGAGGAAATGAGCAGTTCTTC. Residues: CASSLGLTRGNEQFF.

The sample holds one count of this clone. The chain employs TRBV19 and TRBJ2-1; D is unresolved. CDR1 is LNHDA and CDR2 is SQIVND in the germline V gene (reference sequence). The CDR3 loop spans 12 amino acids. The ends were cut back, 3 bases at V and 8 bases at J, with 8 bases in the middle. The CDR3 DNA reads TGTGCCAGTAGTATCGCCGGCGATGAGCAGTTCTTC. Translation gives CASSIAGDEQFF.

This clone was picked up one time. The chain combines TRBV28 with TRBJ2-1; TRBD1 matches at 8 bases. V trimming: 1 base; J trimming: 14 bases; junction bases outside the gene matches: 7. CDR1 is MDHEN and CDR2 is SYDVKM in the germline V gene. The CDR3 spans 13 residues. The CDR3 here is CASSLSGGGSKFF. CDR3 DNA sequence: TGTGCCAGCAGTTTATCAGGGGGCGGGTCGAAGTTCTTC.

This chain joins TRBV10-3 and TRBJ1-1; TRBD1 matches 7 bases. CDR1 ENHRY and CDR2 SYGVKD come from the germline V gene. The CDR3 contains 16 residues. V lost 3 bases, J lost 4 bases, and 11 bases stayed unmatched. The CDR3 nucleotides are TGTGCCATCAGTGATACCCCGGGACAGAGAATCACTGAAGCTTTCTTT. This sequence encodes CAISDTPGQRITEAFF.

The chain links TRBV27 to TRBJ1-5, with D possibly TRBD1 on 6 matching bases. Trimming stripped 3 bases from V and 2 bases from J, with 11 bases between. Germline values: CDR1 MNHEY, CDR2 SMNVEV (reference sequence). The CDR3 covers 15 residues. This chain's CDR3 is CASSFRGAGNQPQHF. The CDR3, as DNA: TGTGCCAGCAGTTTCCGGGGGGCGGGCAATCAGCCCCAGCATTTT.

The chain carries TRBV6-5 and TRBJ2-7, with D perhaps assigned TRBD1 or TRBD2 (6 bases each). The CDR3 length is 15 residues. V lost 6 bases and J lost 0, with 15 bases in between. Germline values: CDR1 MNHEY, CDR2 SVGAGI. The CDR3 nucleotides are TGTGCCAGCAGCCCCGGGGGCGAACTCTCCTACGAGCAGTACTTC. Its translation: CASSPGGELSYEQYF.